This TCR beta chain originates from a study of blood T cells in healthy people across ages. V dropped 4 bases and J dropped 0 bases, with 16 bases sitting between them. Germline V gene sequence: CDR1 DFQATT, CDR2 SNEGSKA (reference sequence). The CDR3 loop spans 16 amino acids. This clonotype was counted at least ten times. Its target is not known. A J-beta primer mix and a sample-barcoded 5' primer were used in a second PCR of about 6 to 12 cycles. Each cDNA molecule received a tag from a template-switch adaptor that had 12 random nucleotides. TCRdb reprocessed the 5' RACE reads via MiXCR and lists one record per CDR3 protein. The repertoire has hundreds of thousands of distinct CDR3 sequences, 25% to 35% of them found once; the top ten carry roughly 17%. Whole-study results and caveats: Estimated diversity across one million T cells was deemed an underestimate.

Sequenced material: blood. J is TRBJ1-5 and V is TRBV20-1; possible D gene TRBD1, 5 bases. The clonotype comes from a woman aged 80 or over in good health. In nucleotides, the CDR3 is TGCAGTGCTATATCAGGGTTCGGGTATAGCAATCAGCCCCAGCATTTT. Protein sequence: CSAISGFGYSNQPQHF.